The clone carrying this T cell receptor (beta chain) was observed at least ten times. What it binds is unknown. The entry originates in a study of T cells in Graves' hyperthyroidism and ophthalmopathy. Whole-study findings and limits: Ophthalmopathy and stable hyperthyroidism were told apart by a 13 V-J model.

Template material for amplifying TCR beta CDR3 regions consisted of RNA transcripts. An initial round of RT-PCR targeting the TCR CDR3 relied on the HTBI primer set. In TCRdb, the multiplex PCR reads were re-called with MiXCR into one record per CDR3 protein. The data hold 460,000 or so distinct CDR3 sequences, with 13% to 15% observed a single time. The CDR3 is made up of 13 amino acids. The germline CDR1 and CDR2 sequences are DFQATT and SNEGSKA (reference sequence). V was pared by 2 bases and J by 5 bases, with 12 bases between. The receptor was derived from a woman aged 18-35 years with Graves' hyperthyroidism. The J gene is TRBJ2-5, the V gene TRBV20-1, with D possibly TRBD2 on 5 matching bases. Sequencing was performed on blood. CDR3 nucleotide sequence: TGCAGTGCTAGAACCCTAGCTTCCGAGACCCAGTACTTC. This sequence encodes CSARTLASETQYF.